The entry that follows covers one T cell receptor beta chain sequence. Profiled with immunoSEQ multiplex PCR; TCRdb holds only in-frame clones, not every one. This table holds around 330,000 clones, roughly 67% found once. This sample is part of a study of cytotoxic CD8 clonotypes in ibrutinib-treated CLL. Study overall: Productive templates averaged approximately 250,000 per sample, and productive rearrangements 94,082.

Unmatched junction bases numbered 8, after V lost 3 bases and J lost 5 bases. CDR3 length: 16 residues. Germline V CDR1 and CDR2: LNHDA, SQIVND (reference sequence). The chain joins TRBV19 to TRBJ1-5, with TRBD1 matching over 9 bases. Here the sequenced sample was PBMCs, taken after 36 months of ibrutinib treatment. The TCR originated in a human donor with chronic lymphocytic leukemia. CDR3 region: CASSILQGASYQPQHF. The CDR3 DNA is TGTGCCAGTAGTATCTTACAGGGGGCAAGTTATCAGCCCCAGCATTTT.